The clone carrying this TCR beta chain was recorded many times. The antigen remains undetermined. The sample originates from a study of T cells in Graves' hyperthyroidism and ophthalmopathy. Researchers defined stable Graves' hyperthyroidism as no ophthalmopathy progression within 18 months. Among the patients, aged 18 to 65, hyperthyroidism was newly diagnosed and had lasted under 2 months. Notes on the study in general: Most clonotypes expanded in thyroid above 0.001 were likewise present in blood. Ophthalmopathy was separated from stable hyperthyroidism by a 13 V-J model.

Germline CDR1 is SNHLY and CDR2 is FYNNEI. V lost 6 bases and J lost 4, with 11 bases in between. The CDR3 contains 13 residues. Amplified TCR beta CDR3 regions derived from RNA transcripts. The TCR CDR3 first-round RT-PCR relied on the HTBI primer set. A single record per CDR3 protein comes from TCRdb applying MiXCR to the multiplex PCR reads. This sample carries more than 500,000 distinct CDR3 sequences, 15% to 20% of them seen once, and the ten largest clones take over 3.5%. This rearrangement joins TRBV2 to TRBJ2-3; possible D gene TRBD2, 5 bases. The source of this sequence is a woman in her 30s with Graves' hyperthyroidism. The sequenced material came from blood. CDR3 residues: CASSGIGADTQYF. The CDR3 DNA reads TGTGCCAGCAGCGGAATCGGGGCAGATACGCAGTATTTT.